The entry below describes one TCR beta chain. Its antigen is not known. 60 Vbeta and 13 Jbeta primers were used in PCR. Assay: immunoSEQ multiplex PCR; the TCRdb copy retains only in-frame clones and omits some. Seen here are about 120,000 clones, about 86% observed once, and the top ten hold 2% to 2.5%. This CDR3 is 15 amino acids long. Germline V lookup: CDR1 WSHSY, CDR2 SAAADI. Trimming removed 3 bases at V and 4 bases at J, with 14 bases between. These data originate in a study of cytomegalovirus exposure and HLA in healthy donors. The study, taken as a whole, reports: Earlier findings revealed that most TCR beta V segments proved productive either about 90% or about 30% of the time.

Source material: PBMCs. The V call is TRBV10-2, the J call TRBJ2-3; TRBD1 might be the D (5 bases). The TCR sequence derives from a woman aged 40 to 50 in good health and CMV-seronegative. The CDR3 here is CASSEWGQGPDTQYF. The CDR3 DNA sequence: TGCGCCAGCAGTGAATGGGGCCAGGGCCCAGATACGCAGTATTTT.